A selection of T cell receptor beta chains follows, all from one sample in a study of regulatory dendritic cells for organ transplantation. Sequencing used immunoSEQ multiplex PCR; TCRdb keeps in-frame clones, though not all of them. The table lists about 11,000 clones, around two thirds of them singletons. The sample consisted of memory CD8+ T cells from blood. These receptors came from a human donor in good health. The CDR3 runs from the conserved cysteine through the conserved F or W. A D gene is named only where the DNA matches it firmly.

cdr3_length: 15
v_call: TRBV4-3
d_call: TRBD1
j_call: TRBJ2-1
cdr3_aa: CASSPEGASYNEQFF

cdr3_length: 15
v_call: TRBV4-3
d_call: TRBD2
j_call: TRBJ2-5
cdr3_aa: CASSQDRGGVETQYF

cdr3_length: 11
v_call: TRBV7-9
d_call: NA
j_call: TRBJ2-2
cdr3_aa: CASSRTQELFF

cdr3_length: 15
v_call: TRBV6-1
d_call: NA
j_call: TRBJ2-1
cdr3_aa: CASSEFGGNYNEQFF

cdr3_length: 15
v_call: TRBV15
d_call: TRBD2
j_call: TRBJ2-3
cdr3_aa: CATSSSAGVSDTQYF

cdr3_length: 16
v_call: TRBV6-5
d_call: NA
j_call: TRBJ2-7
cdr3_aa: CASRYEGGAGSEEQYF

cdr3_length: 17
v_call: TRBV6-1
d_call: TRBD1
j_call: TRBJ1-5
cdr3_aa: CASSGGQGVIRNQPQHF

cdr3_length: 15
v_call: TRBV10-2
d_call: TRBD2
j_call: TRBJ2-7
cdr3_aa: CASSEKTGLAIEQYF

cdr3_length: 14
v_call: TRBV27
d_call: TRBD1
j_call: TRBJ1-4
cdr3_aa: CASRTGGLNEKLFF

cdr3_length: 17
v_call: TRBV7-8
d_call: TRBD2
j_call: TRBJ2-1
cdr3_aa: CASSFDQRGSSYNEQFF

cdr3_length: 15
v_call: TRBV5-1
d_call: TRBD1
j_call: TRBJ2-7
cdr3_aa: CASSLEGQTSGEQYF

cdr3_length: 14
v_call: TRBV14
d_call: NA
j_call: TRBJ2-1
cdr3_aa: CASSQDPGNNEQFF

cdr3_length: 14
v_call: TRBV27
d_call: NA
j_call: TRBJ1-1
cdr3_aa: CASSLLGGNTEAFF

cdr3_length: 14
v_call: TRBV7-8
d_call: NA
j_call: TRBJ2-1
cdr3_aa: CASSVEGGHNEQFF

cdr3_length: 16
v_call: TRBV27
d_call: TRBD2
j_call: TRBJ2-1
cdr3_aa: CASSRSKAGGLNEQFF

cdr3_length: 15
v_call: TRBV9
d_call: TRBD1
j_call: TRBJ2-7
cdr3_aa: CASSASQGVTYEQYF

cdr3_length: 13
v_call: TRBV18
d_call: NA
j_call: TRBJ2-7
cdr3_aa: CASSRGQLYEQYF

cdr3_length: 12
v_call: TRBV29-1
d_call: NA
j_call: TRBJ2-7
cdr3_aa: CSVGRVYNEQYF

cdr3_length: 18
v_call: TRBV15
d_call: NA
j_call: TRBJ2-1
cdr3_aa: CATSPRRDGDGVYNEQFF

cdr3_length: 20
v_call: TRBV15
d_call: NA
j_call: TRBJ1-5
cdr3_aa: CATSRVSVSMGHHQGKPQHF

cdr3_length: 15
v_call: TRBV4-1
d_call: NA
j_call: TRBJ1-5
cdr3_aa: CASSQDRGRNQPQHF

cdr3_length: 17
v_call: TRBV5-3
d_call: NA
j_call: TRBJ1-5
cdr3_aa: CARSLGGDRSRNQPQHF

cdr3_length: 13
v_call: TRBV19
d_call: NA
j_call: TRBJ2-1
cdr3_aa: CASSIGGGNEQFF